This T cell receptor (beta chain) was sequenced for a study of CD8 T cells in Susac syndrome. With respect to this clonotype: Its specificity is unknown.

Study-level findings and limits: The number of individuals included in the study's TCR sequencing and HLA analysis was acknowledged as relatively small.

The patients serving as multiple sclerosis controls were treatment-naive. They had stable or active relapsing-remitting disease and fulfilled revised McDonald criteria. With random hexamers, reverse transcription was performed on about 0.45 to 1 ug of RNA. Coverage of TCR beta CDR3 amplification by immunoSEQ multiplex PCR extended to 54 Vbeta and 13 Jbeta. TCRdb used MiXCR to reprocess the immunoSEQ multiplex PCR reads, holding one entry per CDR3 protein. The sample has about 210,000 distinct CDR3 sequences; approximately 95% are singletons. Germline V gene data show CDR1 as MGHDK and CDR2 as SYGVNS. This CDR3 comprises 18 residues. Trimming cost V 8 bases and J 2 bases, with 25 bases left between them.

The chain has TRBV25-1 and TRBJ1-5; TRBD1 is a possible D gene (5 bases). Sequences were obtained from CD4+ T cells from PBMCs. The receptor comes from a human donor with multiple sclerosis. The CDR3 sequence is CASSPGGGVGYRNQPQHF. CDR3 DNA: TGTGCCAGCTCCCCGGGGGGGGGAGTGGGTTACCGCAATCAGCCCCAGCATTTT.